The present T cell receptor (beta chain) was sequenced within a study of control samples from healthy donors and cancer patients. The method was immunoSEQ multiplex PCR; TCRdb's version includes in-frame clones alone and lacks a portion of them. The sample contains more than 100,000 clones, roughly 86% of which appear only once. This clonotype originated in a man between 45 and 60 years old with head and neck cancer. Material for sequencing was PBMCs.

CDR3 DNA: TGTGCCAGCAGCCCAGGACAGGGGGGCAGCAATAATGAAAAACTGTTTTTT. This codes for CASSPGQGGSNNEKLFF. The gene calls are TRBV7-9 and TRBJ1-4, with 10 bases matching TRBD1. J was trimmed by 4 bases and V by 5 bases; bases with no gene match: 10. CDR3 length: 17 amino acids. The germline V gene has CDR1 SEHNR and CDR2 FQNEAQ (reference sequence).